The TCR beta chain described here comes from a study of blood T cell repertoires in COVID-19. This CDR3 has 16 amino acids. Per the germline V gene, CDR1 is SEHNR and CDR2 is FQNEAQ (reference sequence). With V trimmed by 4 bases and J by 8 bases, 15 bases remained unmatched. Participants were placed into cohorts based on the clinical history they reported. Symptom resolution, clearance, or two negative PCRs marked donors in Cohort 3 as recovered. Using immunoSEQ multiplex PCR, the repertoire was profiled, and TCRdb retains in-frame clones only, with some absent. The sample has roughly 230,000 clones; about 80% are singletons.

This sequence joins TRBV7-9 and TRBJ2-3, with 7 bases matching TRBD2. The sequenced material came from PBMCs or T cells enriched from blood (not recorded which). The clonotype originates from a man aged 45-65 years who had recovered from COVID-19. The CDR3 DNA sequence: TGTGCCAGCAGCTCGTCAACCAGGGACTATTATGTTACGCAGTATTTT. It is translated as CASSSSTRDYYVTQYF.